This TCR beta chain stems from a study of T cells in Graves' hyperthyroidism and ophthalmopathy. General study results and limits: The model identified upcoming ophthalmopathy a median approximately six months ahead of onset. From stable hyperthyroidism, ophthalmopathy was separated by a 13 V-J model. Expanded thyroid clonotypes (above 0.001) were mostly also found in blood.

V was pared by 6 bases and J by 8 bases, with 8 bases of the junction left unmatched. Germline V CDR1 and CDR2: LGHNT, FRNRAP. This CDR3 is 14 amino acids long. This clonotype was counted ten times or more. The target antigen is unknown. Each 10 ml fresh peripheral blood draw supplied the PBMCs. Amplification yielded TCR beta CDR3 regions, with RNA transcripts as the source. The HTBI primer set drove a first-round RT-PCR of the TCR CDR3. TCRdb used MiXCR to reprocess the multiplex PCR reads, holding one entry per CDR3 protein. Among around 340,000 distinct CDR3 sequences listed, around 13% were seen once.

The specimen sequenced was blood. V is TRBV12-5 and J is TRBJ2-2, with 8 bases fitting TRBD1. This receptor was obtained from a woman in her 30s with Graves' hyperthyroidism. The CDR3 loop is CASGPGGAEGELFF. The CDR3 nucleotides read TGTGCTAGTGGCCCAGGGGGCGCGGAAGGGGAGCTGTTTTTT.